These 30 T cell receptor beta chains came from one sample sequenced in a study of technical replicates of blood from several donors. Clones were read by immunoSEQ multiplex PCR, and TCRdb kept only the in-frame ones, dropping some. The sample has tens of thousands of clones, 90% to 95% seen once. Material for sequencing was T cells isolated from PBMCs. These receptors were obtained from a human donor in good health.

The chain recombines TRBV6-5 with TRBJ1-2; D might be TRBD1 (6 bases). The CDR3 is 13 amino acids. Trimming removed 2 bases from V and 4 bases from J, with 8 bases in between. The V gene's germline CDR1 is MNHEY and CDR2 SVGAGI. This CDR3 reads CASSYDRLYGYTF. In DNA, the CDR3 is TGTGCCAGCAGTTACGACAGGCTCTATGGCTACACCTTC.

V usage is TRBV15 and J usage is TRBJ2-3, with D maybe TRBD2 (6 bases). The CDR3 runs 16 residues. Per germline, CDR1 LNHNV and CDR2 YYDKDF (reference sequence). Deletions cut 4 bases from V and 3 bases from J, with 17 bases between. DNA of the CDR3: TGTGCCACCAGCAATAAGTTGGGGGGAAGTACAGATACGCAGTATTTT. Its translation: CATSNKLGGSTDTQYF.

V usage is TRBV5-6 and J usage is TRBJ2-3; D might be TRBD1 (6 bases). The V end lost 0 bases, the J end lost 1 base, and 18 bases lay between the germline ends. Germline V CDR1 and CDR2: SGHDT, YYEEEE. The CDR3 is 18 residues long. The CDR3 region is CASSLDSLLPGGTDTQYF. The CDR3 DNA is TGTGCCAGCAGCTTGGACAGTCTACTGCCAGGGGGCACAGATACGCAGTATTTT.

This chain connects TRBV29-1 to TRBJ2-1; 9 nucleotides line up with TRBD1. Germline V gene lookup returns CDR1 SQVTM and CDR2 ANQGSEA. With 6 bases clipped from V and 5 bases from J, the junction kept 5 bases outside the gene matches. This CDR3 region has 13 residues. In DNA form, the CDR3 reads TGCAGCGTGTCCCGGGACAGGGACAATGAGCAGTTCTTC. Its translation: CSVSRDRDNEQFF.

The V gene is TRBV5-4, the J gene TRBJ2-3; the D gene is possibly TRBD2 (6 bases). Trimming removed 0 bases from V and 5 bases from J, with 7 bases in between. CDR1 is SGHNT, CDR2 YYREEE, per germline (reference sequence). There are 13 residues in the CDR3. The CDR3 here is CASSLGLGDTQYF. CDR3 DNA: TGTGCCAGCAGCTTGGGACTAGGAGATACGCAGTATTTT.

This chain links TRBV11-3 with TRBJ2-5; possible D gene TRBD1, 5 bases. The V gene lost 0 bases and the J gene lost 5 bases, with 13 bases spanning the gap. The CDR3 length is 15 residues. The V gene's germline CDR1 is SGHNT and CDR2 YENEEA. Here the CDR3 reads CASSLEFTGTETQYF. DNA of the CDR3: TGTGCCAGCAGCTTAGAATTCACAGGAACGGAGACCCAGTACTTC.

The J gene is TRBJ1-1, the V gene TRBV9; 7 bases are a match to TRBD1. Germline CDR1 is SGDLS and CDR2 is YYNGEE. J was trimmed by 4 bases and V by 0 bases; bases with no gene match: 3. The CDR3 is made up of 14 amino acids. The CDR3 protein is CASSVDRGGTEAFF. The DNA for the CDR3 is TGTGCCAGCAGCGTAGACAGGGGTGGCACTGAAGCTTTCTTT.

This clone was recorded once. The CDR3 is CASSIDRGRDEQYF. CDR3 in DNA: TGTGCCAGCAGCATCGACAGGGGGCGGGACGAGCAGTACTTC. The chain couples TRBV5-4 to TRBJ2-7; 10 positions match TRBD1. J gave up 5 bases and V 4 bases, and 6 bases lay outside the gene matches. This CDR3 region has 14 residues. CDR1 and CDR2 (germline): SGHNT, YYREEE (reference sequence).

This chain joins TRBV11-2 and TRBJ1-4; no reliable D call. Germline V gives CDR1 SGHAT, CDR2 FQNNGV. V was cut by 3 bases and J by 2 bases, with 13 bases left in between. The CDR3 has 16 amino acids. The CDR3 loop reads CASSFLIVNTNEKLFF. The CDR3 DNA reads as TGTGCCAGCAGCTTCCTTATAGTAAACACTAATGAAAAACTGTTTTTT.

The chain recombines TRBV1 with TRBJ1-1; the D call of TRBD1 is as the table states it, not checked on the DNA. TRBV1 is termed a pseudogene. The CDR3 covers 19 residues. CDR3 region: CTSSQDRRDRGPQNTEAFF. As DNA, the CDR3 is TGCACCAGCAGCCAAGACCGTAGGGACAGGGGGCCTCAGAACACTGAAGCTTTCTTT.

V and J are TRBV6-4 and TRBJ1-5; 8 bases fit TRBD1. The V segment lost 6 bases and the J segment 1 base; nucleotides outside the gene matches: 5. Germline V gene data show CDR1 as MRHNA and CDR2 as SNTAGT. The CDR3 is 15 amino acids. The chain's CDR3 is CASRSQGASNQPQHF. The DNA of the CDR3 is TGTGCCAGCAGGTCCCAGGGGGCAAGCAATCAGCCCCAGCATTTT.

This clone was seen a single time. The rearrangement joins TRBV9 to TRBJ2-3; 9 bases agree with TRBD1. The CDR3 contains 21 residues. The V gene end was trimmed by 3 bases and the J gene end by 4 bases; junction bases not matched to a gene: 24. CDR1 is SGDLS, CDR2 YYNGEE, per germline. The CDR3 nucleotides are TGTGCCAGCAGCGCTACTCGCCTAGGGCAAAGACAGGGGGTATACCCAGATACGCAGTATTTT. Protein sequence: CASSATRLGQRQGVYPDTQYF.

V gene TRBV27 combines with J gene TRBJ2-7; 8 nucleotides line up with TRBD2. The CDR3 is 17 residues long. V dropped 4 bases and J dropped 3; count of bases not matched to a gene: 14. The germline gives CDR1 MNHEY, CDR2 SMNVEV (reference sequence). The CDR3 region has the DNA TGTGCCAGCAGTTCCCCTAGAACCGGGACTAGACTCTACGAGCAGTACTTC. This gives the protein CASSSPRTGTRLYEQYF.

This clone was found a few times. The chain uses TRBV11-2 and TRBJ1-5; D unresolved. This CDR3 has 13 amino acids. The V and J ends lost 5 bases and 0 bases respectively, with 5 bases between them. CDR1 and CDR2 from the germline V gene are SGHAT and FQNNGV. The CDR3 coding sequence is TGTGCCAGCAGCCTGTATAGCAATCAGCCCCAGCATTTT. It translates to CASSLYSNQPQHF.

The rearrangement uses TRBV5-4 and TRBJ2-5, with 11 bases matching TRBD2. Germline V gene sequence: CDR1 SGHNT, CDR2 YYREEE (reference sequence). CDR3 length: 17 residues. V trimming: 1 base; J trimming: 6 bases; junction bases outside the gene matches: 11. The CDR3 region has the DNA TGTGCCAGCAGCTTGTCTAGCGGGAGGCCCTTCGGCAAGACCCAGTACTTC. Amino acid sequence: CASSLSSGRPFGKTQYF.

The chain combines TRBV6-5 with TRBJ2-5; D might be TRBD2 (5 bases). CDR1 and CDR2 from the germline V gene are MNHEY and SVGAGI. The V and J ends lost 10 bases and 5 bases respectively, with 17 bases between them. The CDR3 loop spans 13 amino acids. CDR3 protein: CATSRGAGETQYF. The CDR3 DNA is TGTGCCACCTCCCGGGGTGCGGGTGAGACCCAGTACTTC.

Of note for this clone: The sample carries other DNA sequences with the same CDR3. CDR3 DNA sequence: TGTGCCAGCAGCGTAGCAGGACTCTCCTACGAGCAGTACTTC. Translating it yields CASSVAGLSYEQYF. The rearrangement links TRBV9 to TRBJ2-7; D possibly corresponds to TRBD2 (5 bases). CDR1 SGDLS and CDR2 YYNGEE come from the germline V gene. With 0 bases removed from V and 0 bases from J, the gap between germline ends came to 7 bases. The CDR3 runs to 14 residues.

The rearrangement uses TRBV6-5 and TRBJ2-1, with a weak D call TRBD1 (6 bases). The CDR3 is made up of 14 amino acids. The V gene lost 10 bases and the J gene lost 4 bases, with 17 bases spanning the gap. The V gene's germline CDR1 is MNHEY and CDR2 SVGAGI. The CDR3 DNA follows: TGTGCCACCTCCCCCCAGGGGTTTTACAATGAGCAGTTCTTC. This codes for CATSPQGFYNEQFF.

This sequence joins TRBV5-1 and TRBJ2-3; possibly TRBD1 for D (6 bases). Between the trimmed V and J ends, which lost 4 bases and 4 bases, there was a span of 16 bases. This CDR3 has 15 residues. The V gene's germline CDR1 is SGHRS and CDR2 YFSETQ. The CDR3 bases are TGCGCCAGCAGCCCCGCCGGACAGTACCCAGATACGCAGTATTTT. As protein: CASSPAGQYPDTQYF.

The chain combines TRBV25-1 with TRBJ1-1; 7 bases agree with TRBD1. The ends lost 3 bases at V and 6 bases at J; junction bases unmatched: 13. This CDR3 contains 16 residues. The germline V gene encodes CDR1 MGHDK and CDR2 SYGVNS. CDR3: CASSDGGDDRVPEAFF. The CDR3 region has the DNA TGTGCCAGCAGTGACGGGGGGGATGACAGGGTGCCTGAAGCTTTCTTT.

The chain employs TRBV11-3 and TRBJ2-7, with D perhaps TRBD1 (5 bases). V lost 3 bases, J lost 2 bases, and 11 bases lay in between. CDR3 length: 14 residues. Germline CDR1 SGHNT, CDR2 YENEEA. CDR3 bases: TGTGCCAGCAGCTTCACCAGGGCCACCTACGAGCAGTACTTC. Protein product: CASSFTRATYEQYF.

V usage is TRBV7-2 and J usage is TRBJ2-7; 7 nucleotides agree with TRBD2. This CDR3 has 13 residues. The germline CDR1 and CDR2 sequences are SGHTA and FQGNSA. J gave up 2 bases and V 5 bases, and 3 bases lay outside the gene matches. The CDR3: CASSSGNTYEQYF. DNA for the CDR3: TGTGCCAGCAGCAGCGGGAATACCTACGAGCAGTACTTC.

This clone was detected once. This chain joins TRBV6-1 and TRBJ2-7; tentative D call: TRBD2 (5 bases). The CDR3 loop spans 13 amino acids. The germline gives CDR1 MNHNS, CDR2 SASEGT. Trimming removed 2 bases at V and 3 bases at J, with 8 bases between. The CDR3 DNA is TGTGCCAGCAGTGAACGTCGGGACTACGAGCAGTACTTC. It encodes CASSERRDYEQYF.

This clone was counted a single time. The chain couples TRBV19 to TRBJ2-1; maybe TRBD1 (6 bases). The V gene's germline CDR1 is LNHDA and CDR2 SQIVND (reference sequence). The CDR3 loop spans 14 amino acids. Trimming took off 4 bases at V and 4 bases at J, with 11 bases between the two ends. In DNA form, the CDR3 reads TGTGCCAGTAGTAGGGACACATGGTACAATGAGCAGTTCTTC. This codes for CASSRDTWYNEQFF. Using reference TRBV19 and TRBJ2-1 for the parts outside the CDR3, the full variable domain is DGGITQSPKYLFRKEGQNVTLSCEQNLNHDAMYWYRQDPGQGLRLIYYSQIVNDFQKGDIAEGYSVSREKKESFPLTVTSAQKNPTAFYLCASSRDTWYNEQFFGPGTRLTVL.

The J gene is TRBJ2-1, the V gene TRBV19; 8 bases agree with TRBD2. The ends lost 7 bases at V and 3 bases at J; junction bases unmatched: 5. Per germline, CDR1 LNHDA and CDR2 SQIVND (reference sequence). The CDR3 extends over 14 amino acids. DNA of the CDR3: TGTGCCAGTAATGCGGGAGGATTCTACAATGAGCAGTTCTTC. Translating it yields CASNAGGFYNEQFF.

The V gene is TRBV19, the J gene TRBJ1-1; 7 nucleotides agree with TRBD1. V was pared by 6 bases and J by 6 bases, with 10 bases of the junction left unmatched. The CDR3 sequence is 14 residues long. The V gene's germline CDR1 is LNHDA and CDR2 SQIVND (reference sequence). This CDR3 reads CASRLDTDRAEAFF. As DNA, the CDR3 is TGTGCCAGTAGGCTAGATACAGACAGGGCTGAAGCTTTCTTT.

The chain joins TRBV4-3 to TRBJ2-2, with no clear D. CDR1 and CDR2 from the germline V gene are LGHNA and YSLEER. V lost 0 bases to trimming and J lost 5 bases, with 7 bases between them. This CDR3 spans 14 amino acids. CDR3 protein: CASSQEFGTGELFF. The CDR3 DNA follows: TGCGCCAGCAGCCAAGAATTCGGTACCGGGGAGCTGTTTTTT.

This chain connects TRBV11-2 to TRBJ2-7, with D hard to call. The CDR3 has 14 residues. Trimming took off 0 bases at V and 2 bases at J, with 8 bases between the two ends. Germline V gives CDR1 SGHAT, CDR2 FQNNGV. The CDR3 nucleotides read TGTGCCAGCAGCTTAGAACAGACAACCTACGAGCAGTACTTC. Its translation is CASSLEQTTYEQYF.

The V gene is TRBV30, the J gene TRBJ2-7; weak D call: TRBD2 (5 bases). The V gene lost 4 bases and the J gene lost 7 bases, with 17 bases spanning the gap. Per the germline V gene, CDR1 is GTSNPN and CDR2 is SVGIG (reference sequence). The CDR3 is 13 amino acids. CDR3 region: CAWTRGPSGEQYF. In DNA, the CDR3 is TGTGCCTGGACGCGAGGGCCCTCAGGTGAGCAGTACTTC.

Of note for this clone: The same CDR3 arises from other DNA sequences in this sample as well. The chain couples TRBV5-1 to TRBJ1-1; maybe TRBD1 (5 bases). Per the germline V gene, CDR1 is SGHRS and CDR2 is YFSETQ. Trimming removed 1 base from V and 4 bases from J, with 8 bases in between. The CDR3 sequence is 13 residues long. This CDR3 reads CASSLSGGTEAFF. The CDR3 bases are TGCGCCAGCAGCTTGTCGGGGGGCACTGAAGCTTTCTTT.